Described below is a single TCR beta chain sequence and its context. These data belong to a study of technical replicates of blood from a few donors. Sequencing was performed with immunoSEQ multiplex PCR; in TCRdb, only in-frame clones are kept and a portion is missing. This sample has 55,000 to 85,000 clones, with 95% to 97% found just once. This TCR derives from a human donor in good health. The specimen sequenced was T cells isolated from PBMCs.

DNA for the CDR3: TGCAGCGCCGGCCGGGACAGAACCTACGAGCAGTACTTC. It is translated as CSAGRDRTYEQYF. V is TRBV29-1 and J is TRBJ2-7; 7 positions agree with TRBD1. The CDR3 is made up of 13 amino acids. Germline CDR1 is SQVTM and CDR2 is ANQGSEA. Germline trimming cut 7 bases from V and 2 bases from J; bases unmatched to any gene: 8.